These 20 T cell receptor beta chains originate from one sample sequenced in a study of regulatory T cells in long-lasting Graves disease (dated by TCRdb to the early 2020s). The meaning of the sample's time point label: persistent/refractory GD, antithyroid drugs over 5 years with positive TRAb. RNA was extracted from PBMCs in TRIzol for both TCR sequencing and RNA sequencing. Receptors were amplified or captured by multiplex PCR. Sequencing instrument: Illumina HiSeq 4000. TCR beta libraries were built with iRepertoire HTBI primers and Arm-PCR amplification of CDR3 regions. TCRdb took the public reads, trimmed them with fastp at Q25, ran MiXCR for clone calling and kept in-frame beta chains. When rows share a CDR3 protein, they turn into one entry using the most common DNA and genes. This sample comprises about 460,000 distinct CDR3 sequences, around a fifth of them detected only once. 13% of the sample lies in the top ten.

The source material was peripheral blood mononuclear cells (PBMCs), sampled when the disease was refractory, from a patient treated with antithyroid drugs. These receptor sequences come from a female donor with Graves disease.

The chain joins TRBV5-5 to TRBJ1-3, with D possibly matching TRBD1 (6 bases). The germline CDR1 and CDR2 sequences are SGHKS and YYEKEE (reference sequence). Between the trimmed V and J ends, which lost 4 bases and 1 base, there was a span of 21 bases. CDR3 size: 18 residues. The CDR3 bases are TGTGCCAGCAGCGTGTGGTCCCTACAGGGACCATCTGGAAACACCATATATTTT. This codes for CASSVWSLQGPSGNTIYF.

This clonotype was seen ten or more times. The rearrangement uses TRBV14 and TRBJ1-2; TRBD1 matches at 11 bases. Germline trimming cut 3 bases from V and 7 bases from J; bases unmatched to any gene: 1. The CDR3 spans 13 residues. Germline CDR1 is SGHDN and CDR2 is FVKESK. DNA of the CDR3: TGTGCCAGCAGCCAGGACAGGGGGCCTGGCTACACCTTC. It codes for CASSQDRGPGYTF.

The sample holds a few counts of this clonotype. The J gene is TRBJ2-5, the V gene TRBV19, with 8 positions matching TRBD2. Germline trimming cut 3 bases from V and 1 base from J; bases unmatched to any gene: 4. CDR3 length: 15 residues. Germline CDR1 is LNHDA and CDR2 is SQIVND (reference sequence). The CDR3 loop is CASSMVSGTQETQYF. The CDR3 nucleotides read TGTGCCAGTAGTATGGTTAGCGGGACCCAAGAGACCCAGTACTTC.

The V and J genes are TRBV28 and TRBJ2-7; 7 nucleotides agree with TRBD1. Germline CDR1 MDHEN, CDR2 SYDVKM. The CDR3 runs 14 residues. Trimming removed 6 bases from V and 2 bases from J; junction bases left unmatched: 7. The CDR3 here is CASRSAGTAYEQYF. CDR3 bases: TGTGCCAGCAGAAGCGCCGGGACAGCCTACGAGCAGTACTTC. Variable domain in full (rest from reference TRBV28 and TRBJ2-7): DVKVTQSSRYLVKRTGEKVFLECVQDMDHENMFWYRQDPGLGLRLIYFSYDVKMKEKGDIPEGYSVSREKKERFSLILESASTNQTSMYLCASRSAGTAYEQYFGPGTRLTVT.

This clonotype came up many times. The chain joins TRBV12-3 or TRBV12-4 to TRBJ1-2, with D maybe TRBD1 (6 bases). Trimming stripped 5 bases from V and 3 bases from J, with 16 bases between. This CDR3 has 15 residues. Here the CDR3 DNA reads TGTGCCAGCAGTCCTTCCCGGGACACAGACTATGGCTACACCTTC. It yields the protein CASSPSRDTDYGYTF.

The sample holds many counts of this clonotype. The chain combines TRBV12-3 or TRBV12-4 with TRBJ1-6; perhaps TRBD1 as D (5 bases). V lost 8 bases to trimming and J lost 10 bases, with 12 bases between them. The CDR3 length is 12 residues. CDR3: CASRQGNSPLHF. DNA of the CDR3: TGTGCCAGCCGGCAGGGAAACTCACCCCTCCACTTT.

The count of this clonotype is one. The chain carries TRBV7-2 and TRBJ2-2; 9 bases align to TRBD2. The CDR3 has 18 amino acids. V lost 1 base to trimming and J lost 4 bases; unmatched junction nucleotides: 10. Germline V gene lookup returns CDR1 SGHTA and CDR2 FQGNSA. The CDR3 nucleotides are TGTGCCAGCAGCTTAGAGTTGGTAGCGGGGGCGGGCACCGGGGAGCTGTTTTTT. This codes for CASSLELVAGAGTGELFF.

In this sample, this clonotype turned up a few times. The chain employs TRBV10-3 and TRBJ1-6, with D possibly matching TRBD1 (5 bases). CDR3 length: 17 amino acids. V was cut by 0 bases and J by 5 bases, with 14 bases left in between. Germline loops: CDR1 ENHRY, CDR2 SYGVKD. The CDR3 loop is CAISESGGNRDNSPLHF. The CDR3 DNA reads TGTGCCATCAGTGAGTCGGGGGGGAATCGAGATAATTCACCCCTCCACTTT.

This clonotype showed up many times. The gene calls are TRBV6-1 and TRBJ1-1; TRBD1 is a possible D gene (6 bases). V gave up 8 bases and J gave up 1 base, with 20 bases separating them. CDR3 size: 16 residues. Germline CDR1 is MNHNS and CDR2 is SASEGT. As DNA, the CDR3 is TGTGCCAGCCACCCCCTGATTGGACAGAAGAACACTGAAGCTTTCTTT. Protein: CASHPLIGQKNTEAFF.

This clonotype was seen many times. The J gene is TRBJ1-1, the V gene TRBV6-5; D is uncertain. The V gene lost 2 bases and the J gene lost 0 bases, with 7 bases spanning the gap. Germline V gives CDR1 MNHEY, CDR2 SVGAGI. The CDR3 sequence is 14 residues long. CDR3 DNA sequence: TGTGCCAGCAGTTACAAGGAGGTGAACACTGAAGCTTTCTTT. The encoded protein is CASSYKEVNTEAFF.

This clonotype has just a few counts. The V gene is TRBV6-1, the J gene TRBJ1-1; 7 nucleotides match TRBD1. CDR3 size: 13 residues. V shed 6 bases, J shed 5 bases, and the junction held 6 bases outside the gene matches. CDR1 is MNHNS and CDR2 is SASEGT in the germline V gene. The CDR3 DNA follows: TGTGCCAGCAGAGGGAGGGGGCGAACTGAAGCTTTCTTT. It translates to CASRGRGRTEAFF.

This clonotype was observed many times. The chain links TRBV19 to TRBJ1-2; 10 nucleotides align to TRBD1. Unmatched junction bases numbered 8, after V lost 2 bases and J lost 8 bases. The CDR3 has 15 amino acids. The germline CDR1 and CDR2 sequences are LNHDA and SQIVND (reference sequence). This CDR3 reads CASSILGQGIGGYTF. The CDR3, as DNA: TGTGCCAGTAGTATACTGGGACAGGGGATAGGAGGCTACACCTTC.

The rearrangement uses TRBV28 and TRBJ2-1; a possible D gene is TRBD2 (5 bases). The CDR3 has 18 residues. Germline V CDR1 and CDR2: MDHEN, SYDVKM. Trimming took off 8 bases at V and 9 bases at J, with 32 bases between the two ends. This chain's CDR3 is CASPPSRTQRPRMGEQFF. Written as DNA, the CDR3 is TGTGCCAGCCCCCCCTCCCGGACTCAGCGGCCGAGGATGGGTGAGCAGTTCTTC.

The table lists this clonotype with many counts. V is TRBV6-5 and J is TRBJ1-2, with no clear D. Germline CDR1 and CDR2: MNHEY and SVGAGI. This CDR3 is 13 amino acids long. Trimming left V 2 bases short and J 3 bases short, with 7 bases between. The DNA for the CDR3 is TGTGCCAGCAGTTACGGCCCTGACTATGGCTACACCTTC. Translating it yields CASSYGPDYGYTF.

This clonotype was recorded many times. The rearrangement joins TRBV5-1 to TRBJ1-1, with D hard to call. V was clipped by 7 bases and J by 1 base, with 11 bases between them. This CDR3 has 13 amino acids. Germline V gene sequence: CDR1 SGHRS, CDR2 YFSETQ. CDR3: CASRLERNTEAFF. The CDR3 DNA follows: TGCGCCAGCCGACTCGAGCGGAACACTGAAGCTTTCTTT.

This clonotype was observed many times. The chain carries TRBV5-1 and TRBJ2-7, with 10 bases aligning to TRBD1. This CDR3 comprises 14 residues. The V and J ends lost 4 bases and 4 bases, in that order; junction bases with no gene match: 5. Germline lookup yields CDR1 SGHRS and CDR2 YFSETQ. The DNA for the CDR3 is TGCGCCAGCAGCGGGGACAGGGGACCTTACGAGCAGTACTTC. It yields the protein CASSGDRGPYEQYF.

This clonotype came up a few times. The V call is TRBV4-3, the J call TRBJ2-7, with D hard to call. Germline V gene data show CDR1 as LGHNA and CDR2 as YSLEER. V lost 2 bases and J lost 6, with 17 bases in between. The CDR3 sequence is 15 residues long. CDR3 nucleotide sequence: TGCGCCAGCAGCCAAACCCAGCTGGGAAAGGGCGAGCAGTACTTC. Protein: CASSQTQLGKGEQYF.

The J gene is TRBJ1-1, the V gene TRBV9; D is unresolved. Germline V CDR1 and CDR2: SGDLS, YYNGEE. V gave up 0 bases and J gave up 5 bases, with 11 bases separating them. This CDR3 has 14 amino acids. This CDR3 reads CASSVVDGGTEAFF. For the CDR3, the DNA is TGTGCCAGCAGCGTAGTCGACGGCGGGACTGAAGCTTTCTTT.

There are many counts of this clonotype. The chain links TRBV2 to TRBJ2-7; no clear D. Trimming took 9 bases from V and 6 from J, leaving 15 bases between them. Germline CDR1 SNHLY, CDR2 FYNNEI. The CDR3 totals 12 residues. CDR3 DNA sequence: TGTGCCAGTCAGTACCTCCAGGTCGAGCAGTACTTC. It translates to CASQYLQVEQYF. The full variable domain, rest sourced from reference TRBV2 and TRBJ2-7, is EPEVTQTPSHQVTQMGQEVILRCVPISNHLYFYWYRQILGQKVEFLVSFYNNEISEKSEIFDDQFSVERPDGSNFTLKIRSTKLEDSAMYFCASQYLQVEQYFGPGTRLTVT.

This clonotype was seen more than once but under ten times. The V gene is TRBV4-1, the J gene TRBJ1-2; the D is unclear. The length of the CDR3 is 13 residues. Germline V lookup: CDR1 MGHRA, CDR2 YSYEKL. Trimming removed 4 bases at V and 4 bases at J, with 10 bases between. The CDR3, as DNA: TGCGCCAGCAGCCCCTTATACCGCTATGGCTACACCTTC. This gives the protein CASSPLYRYGYTF.